These 13 T cell receptor beta chains came from one sample sequenced in a study of T cell responses to AZD1222 COVID-19 vaccine (dated by TCRdb to 2020 to 2022). According to the study, the label for this sample's time point signals: baseline before first vaccination. This specimen's treatment or condition label, per the study, means: meningococcal conjugate vaccine given as trial control. The library came from the immunoSEQ multiplex PCR assay. The immuneACCESS repertoire file appears here via TCRdb, limited to in-frame rearrangements. These files lack a portion of the clones; in checked studies, under half of the deficit traces to unresolved V genes, and the cause of the others is not known. This sample lists about 100,000 clones; more than 70% were detected once. The ten largest clonotypes hold around 3.8% of the sample. The material was peripheral blood, obtained on day 0 of MenACWY control vaccination. The receptor source for this set is an adult in good health.

The chain carries TRBV4-1 and TRBJ1-4; D not certain. V was trimmed by 1 base and J by 0 bases, leaving 18 bases between them. CDR1 and CDR2 (germline): MGHRA, YSYEKL. The CDR3 sequence is 19 residues long. The chain's CDR3 is CASSQVTDRRVATNEKLFF. In DNA form, the CDR3 reads TGCGCCAGCAGCCAAGTAACCGACCGCAGAGTTGCAACTAATGAAAAACTGTTTTTT.

The chain carries TRBV10-1 and TRBJ1-2; 7 nucleotides line up with TRBD1. The CDR3 runs to 13 residues. Germline V lookup: CDR1 WNHNN, CDR2 SYGVQD (reference sequence). V was pared by 2 bases and J by 4 bases, with 1 base of the junction left unmatched. The CDR3, as DNA: TGCGCCAGCAGTGAGGGGACAGCCTATGGCTACACCTTC. Translation gives CASSEGTAYGYTF.

This chain joins TRBV21-1 and TRBJ1-1; the table names TRBD1, a call not compared with the DNA. TRBV21-1 is shown as a pseudogene. CDR3 size: 14 residues. The DNA of the CDR3 is TGTGCCAGCAAGGTCGACAGGGGGCCCACTGAAGCTTTCTTT. Its translation is CASKVDRGPTEAFF.

This chain uses TRBV18 with TRBJ1-5; no definite D call. The V and J ends lost 0 bases and 6 bases respectively, with 24 bases between them. The CDR3 is 19 amino acids. CDR1 KGHSH and CDR2 LQKENI come from the germline V gene. CDR3 nucleotides: TGTGCCAGCTCACCACCTTTTAACGACGCGGGAAGAATGATTCAGCCCCAGCATTTT. Residues: CASSPPFNDAGRMIQPQHF.

The chain has TRBV28 and TRBJ1-2; D is undetermined. Trimming took off 7 bases at V and 2 bases at J, with 11 bases between the two ends. The germline V gene has CDR1 MDHEN and CDR2 SYDVKM. This CDR3 has 13 amino acids. CDR3 bases: TGTGCCAGCAAAGTGACAAAAAACTATGGCTACACCTTC. Protein product: CASKVTKNYGYTF.

This clone was detected only once. This chain uses TRBV13 with TRBJ1-2; TRBD1 matches at 8 bases. J was trimmed by 0 bases and V by 3 bases; bases with no gene match: 9. Germline V gene data show CDR1 as PRHDT and CDR2 as FYEKMQ (reference sequence). CDR3 length equals 17 residues. The chain's CDR3 is CASSFADRVHANYGYTF. The CDR3 DNA reads as TGTGCCAGCAGCTTCGCGGACAGGGTACATGCTAACTATGGCTACACCTTC.

This chain connects TRBV4-3 to TRBJ2-7; no clear D. The CDR3 is 13 amino acids. V was pared by 1 base and J by 4 bases, with 8 bases between. Germline CDR1 reads LGHNA; CDR2 reads YSLEER. CDR3 region: CASSQGRDYEQYF. In DNA, the CDR3 is TGCGCCAGCAGCCAAGGGCGCGATTACGAGCAGTACTTC.

This clone was seen just once. The chain couples TRBV3-1 (or the pseudogene TRBV3-2) to TRBJ1-2; TRBD1 matches at 7 bases. The trim removed 6 bases at V and 3 bases at J, leaving 7 bases unmatched. This CDR3 comprises 14 residues. The germline V gene has CDR1 LGHDT and CDR2 YNNKEL (reference sequence). This CDR3 is CASSTQGVDYGYTF. The CDR3 nucleotides read TGTGCCAGCAGTACCCAGGGGGTGGACTATGGCTACACCTTC.

Only a few counts were recorded for this clone. J is TRBJ1-1 and V is TRBV9; D is ambiguous. With 6 bases removed from V and 4 bases from J, the gap between germline ends came to 19 bases. Germline V gives CDR1 SGDLS, CDR2 YYNGEE. The CDR3 length is 15 residues. The CDR3 DNA reads as TGTGCCAGCAACCGAGGAGCGGCAGATTCCACTGAAGCTTTCTTT. It encodes CASNRGAADSTEAFF. Based on the CDR3 plus reference TRBV9 and TRBJ1-1, the full variable domain is DSGVTQTPKHLITATGQRVTLRCSPRSGDLSVYWYQQSLDQGLQFLIQYYNGEERAKGNILERFSAQQFPDLHSELNLSSLELGDSALYFCASNRGAADSTEAFFGQGTRLTVV.

About this clone itself: One end of the junction fails to match germline, which may point to a read error. This rearrangement joins TRBV3-1 (or the pseudogene TRBV3-2) to TRBJ1-1, with 7 bases fitting TRBD1. Germline loops: CDR1 LGHDT, CDR2 YNNKEL (reference sequence). The CDR3 is 14 residues long. CDR3 coding DNA: TGTGCGAGCAGTGGGACAGCTTTTAACACTGAAGCTTTCTTT. It is translated as CASSGTAFNTEAFF.

This clone was counted between two and nine times. This chain uses TRBV28 with TRBJ1-2, with a weak D call TRBD1 (5 bases). This CDR3 is 17 amino acids long. The germline V and J ends were trimmed by 5 bases and 1 base, with 20 bases remaining between them. CDR1 MDHEN and CDR2 SYDVKM come from the germline V gene. CDR3 region: CASSHYPGRGFNYGYTF. In DNA, the CDR3 is TGTGCCAGCAGTCATTATCCAGGACGGGGGTTTAACTATGGCTACACCTTC.

The chain recombines TRBV5-1 with TRBJ2-2, with D maybe TRBD2 (6 bases). The V gene's germline CDR1 is SGHRS and CDR2 YFSETQ. The ends were cut back, 4 bases at V and 1 base at J, with 11 bases in the middle. The CDR3 covers 15 residues. The CDR3 reads CASSRGTVNTGELFF. CDR3 in DNA: TGCGCCAGCAGCCGGGGGACGGTGAACACCGGGGAGCTGTTTTTT.

The J gene is TRBJ1-2, the V gene TRBV7-8; no reliable D call. CDR1 SGHVS and CDR2 FQNEAQ come from the germline V gene. The CDR3 totals 15 residues. V lost 3 bases to trimming and J lost 1 base, with 12 bases between them. CDR3 region: CASSLSLGLNYGYTF. The CDR3 DNA sequence: TGTGCCAGCAGCTTGAGCCTTGGGCTTAACTATGGCTACACCTTC.